The 26 T cell receptor beta chains listed next were all sequenced from one sample in a study of response to subunit inactivated influenza vaccine. TCRdb ran MiXCR on the RT-PCR reads and lists one entry per CDR3 protein. The repertoire holds 590,000 or so distinct CDR3 sequences, less than 15% seen once, with 6.5% to 8% in the top ten. The sequences come from PBMCs from blood, collected 14 to 15 days before vaccination. Every receptor here comes from a man aged 45-60 years who received an inactivated influenza vaccine.

The sample holds a few counts of this clonotype. The gene calls are TRBV28 and TRBJ1-2; D call uncertain. The V end was cut by 6 bases, the J end by 4 bases, with 12 bases between. The V gene's germline CDR1 is MDHEN and CDR2 SYDVKM. This CDR3 spans 13 amino acids. The CDR3 DNA reads TGTGCCAGCAGCCCTGTCCAGACCTATGGCTACACCTTC. It codes for CASSPVQTYGYTF.

This clonotype showed up just a few times. The chain combines TRBV20-1 with TRBJ2-3, with no clear D. CDR1 is DFQATT and CDR2 is SNEGSKA in the germline V gene (reference sequence). The germline V and J ends were trimmed by 0 bases and 0 bases, with 10 bases remaining between them. This CDR3 is 15 amino acids long. CDR3: CSARDIVESTDTQYF. CDR3 nucleotide sequence: TGCAGTGCTAGAGATATTGTCGAGAGCACAGATACGCAGTATTTT.

This clonotype was detected only a few times. The CDR3 DNA sequence: TGTGCCAGCAATGGACAGATCAACACCGGGGAGCTGTTTTTT. It yields the protein CASNGQINTGELFF. This chain links TRBV9 with TRBJ2-2, with D tentatively TRBD1 (6 bases). V lost 6 bases, J lost 2 bases, and 11 bases lay in between. The germline gives CDR1 SGDLS, CDR2 YYNGEE. This CDR3 has 14 amino acids.

This CDR3 reads CASSQYLDAKLVEKLFF. The CDR3 nucleotides are TGTGCCAGCAGCCAATATTTGGACGCGAAGTTAGTGGAGAAACTGTTTTTT. The chain recombines TRBV4-2 with TRBJ1-4, with D uncertain. Germline-derived CDR1 and CDR2 are LGHNA and YNFKEQ. The CDR3 spans 17 residues. Trimming left V 2 bases short and J 11 bases short, with 24 bases between.

This clonotype has only a few counts. This rearrangement joins TRBV12-3 or TRBV12-4 to TRBJ1-5, with 7 bases identical to TRBD1. This CDR3 has 15 residues. The J segment lost 3 bases and the V segment lost 7 bases, leaving 9 bases of the junction unmatched. This CDR3 is CASNYAGGVNQPQHF. In nucleotides, the CDR3 is TGTGCCAGCAACTATGCAGGGGGGGTCAATCAGCCCCAGCATTTT.

This chain joins TRBV7-9 and TRBJ2-2; a weak D match, TRBD1 (5 bases). Germline V CDR1 and CDR2: SEHNR, FQNEAQ (reference sequence). The CDR3 contains 16 residues. Trimming took 0 bases from V and 5 from J, leaving 13 bases between them. CDR3 nucleotides: TGTGCCAGCAGCTTAGCGCAGGGTTCGGTTACCGGGGAGCTGTTTTTT. It codes for CASSLAQGSVTGELFF.

The gene calls are TRBV24-1 and TRBJ2-1; TRBD2 matches 12 bases. CDR1 is KGHDR and CDR2 is SFDVKD in the germline V gene. V lost 3 bases, J lost 6 bases, and 14 bases stayed unmatched. This CDR3 contains 19 residues. The CDR3 coding sequence is TGTGCCACCAGTGATGCGACTAGCGGGAGCGGTCTGTTTACCAATGAGCAGTTCTTC. Amino acids: CATSDATSGSGLFTNEQFF.

This clonotype occurred a few times. The V gene is TRBV3-1, the J gene TRBJ2-3; no firm D call. Germline assignment: CDR1 LGHDT and CDR2 YNNKEL (reference sequence). V lost 0 bases to trimming and J lost 6 bases, with 10 bases between them. The CDR3 is 14 residues long. CDR3 residues: CASSQDHLGDTQYF. Written as DNA, the CDR3 is TGTGCCAGCAGCCAAGATCATCTGGGGGATACGCAGTATTTT.

V usage is TRBV5-1 and J usage is TRBJ2-5, with 12 bases that match TRBD1. From germline, CDR1 is SGHRS and CDR2 YFSETQ. Losses at the gene ends were 4 bases for V and 5 bases for J; bases not matched to a gene: 9. The CDR3 has 16 amino acids. CDR3 loop: CASSKTGTGGAETQYF. The DNA of the CDR3 is TGCGCCAGCAGCAAAACCGGGACAGGGGGCGCCGAGACCCAGTACTTC.

This clonotype was seen at least ten times. This chain connects TRBV28 to TRBJ1-2; D might be TRBD1 (6 bases). Trimming stripped 5 bases from V and 11 bases from J, with 15 bases between. The CDR3 runs to 12 residues. Germline CDR1 is MDHEN and CDR2 is SYDVKM. CDR3 loop: CASSPKQGFYTF. CDR3 nucleotides: TGTGCCAGCAGTCCCAAACAGGGTTTTTACACCTTC.

The chain links TRBV3-1 to TRBJ2-3; unclear D gene. The CDR3 runs to 13 residues. Trimming removed 0 bases at V and 6 bases at J, with 7 bases between. Germline loops: CDR1 LGHDT, CDR2 YNNKEL (reference sequence). The CDR3 bases are TGTGCCAGCAGCCAAGAGTTGGGGGATACGCAGTATTTT. Amino acids: CASSQELGDTQYF.

The chain has TRBV2 and TRBJ2-2; TRBD1 matches 7 bases. The germline CDR1 and CDR2 sequences are SNHLY and FYNNEI. This CDR3 comprises 15 residues. J gave up 8 bases and V 4 bases, and 10 bases lay outside the gene matches. The CDR3 loop is CASSGQGDVGGELFF. The CDR3 DNA reads as TGTGCCAGCAGTGGTCAGGGGGACGTAGGAGGGGAGCTGTTTTTT.

The V and J genes are TRBV20-1 and TRBJ2-3; D is perhaps TRBD2 (6 bases). Trimming removed 2 bases from V and 1 base from J, with 19 bases in between. Germline V gene lookup returns CDR1 DFQATT and CDR2 SNEGSKA (reference sequence). The CDR3 loop spans 17 amino acids. CDR3 bases: TGCAGTGCTAGAAACCTCTACCGGGACTGGGGCACAGATACGCAGTATTTT. Its translation: CSARNLYRDWGTDTQYF.

V usage is TRBV20-1 and J usage is TRBJ1-5, with 9 bases aligning to TRBD1. The ends lost 1 base at V and 7 bases at J; junction bases unmatched: 8. CDR3 length: 15 amino acids. Per germline, CDR1 DFQATT and CDR2 SNEGSKA (reference sequence). CDR3 in DNA: TGCAGTGCTAGAGGGACAGGGGAGGTAAGGCAGCCCCAGCATTTT. Its protein product is CSARGTGEVRQPQHF.

This clonotype was recorded at least ten times. V and J are TRBV9 and TRBJ1-1; D not resolved. CDR3 length: 13 residues. Trimming removed 2 bases at V and 1 base at J, with 6 bases between. Germline assignment: CDR1 SGDLS and CDR2 YYNGEE. This CDR3 is CASSVGRNTEAFF. The CDR3 DNA is TGTGCCAGCAGCGTCGGCAGGAACACTGAAGCTTTCTTT.

This clonotype was observed a few times. CDR3 in amino acids: CASSQDQGAGEQYF. CDR3 DNA sequence: TGCGCCAGCAGCCAAGACCAGGGGGCTGGGGAGCAGTACTTC. This rearrangement joins TRBV4-3 to TRBJ2-7, with 8 nucleotides matching TRBD1. The germline V gene encodes CDR1 LGHNA and CDR2 YSLEER. Trimming cost V 0 bases and J 7 bases; bases outside gene matches: 5. The CDR3 loop spans 14 amino acids.

This clonotype came up many times. The V and J genes are TRBV7-2 and TRBJ2-1; D is unresolved. This CDR3 has 14 residues. In germline, CDR1 is SGHTA, CDR2 FQGNSA. The V end was cut by 5 bases, the J end by 3 bases, with 11 bases between. CDR3 nucleotides: TGTGCCAGCAGCCCGAGACCCAACTACAATGAGCAGTTCTTC. Translation gives CASSPRPNYNEQFF.

This clonotype occurred a few times. J is TRBJ2-3 and V is TRBV19, with 8 nucleotides matching TRBD2. This CDR3 is built from 15 residues. The germline V gene has CDR1 LNHDA and CDR2 SQIVND (reference sequence). Unmatched junction bases numbered 9, after V lost 6 bases and J lost 4 bases. The DNA for the CDR3 is TGTGCCAGTAGCCCACAGCGGGGGAGGTCAGATACGCAGTATTTT. Translation gives CASSPQRGRSDTQYF. Filled out from reference TRBV19 and TRBJ2-3, the complete variable domain reads DGGITQSPKYLFRKEGQNVTLSCEQNLNHDAMYWYRQDPGQGLRLIYYSQIVNDFQKGDIAEGYSVSREKKESFPLTVTSAQKNPTAFYLCASSPQRGRSDTQYFGPGTRLTVL.

This chain uses TRBV7-9 with TRBJ2-1; 7 bases match TRBD2. The CDR3 contains 15 residues. Germline CDR1 and CDR2: SEHNR and FQNEAQ (reference sequence). Trimming cost V 2 bases and J 4 bases; bases outside gene matches: 5. In DNA form, the CDR3 reads TGTGCCAGCAGCTTAATCATGCGGGAGTACAATGAGCAGTTCTTC. Its protein is CASSLIMREYNEQFF. Combining the CDR3 with reference TRBV7-9 and TRBJ2-1 gives the whole variable domain DTGVSQNPRHKITKRGQNVTFRCDPISEHNRLYWYRQTLGQGPEFLTYFQNEAQLEKSRLLSDRFSAERPKGSFSTLEIQRTEQGDSAMYLCASSLIMREYNEQFFGPGTRLTVL.

This clonotype showed up just a few times. Here the CDR3 reads CATQSYGYTF. The CDR3 coding sequence is TGTGCCACCCAGAGCTATGGCTACACCTTC. V is TRBV10-3 and J is TRBJ1-2, with D unresolved. Germline lookup yields CDR1 ENHRY and CDR2 SYGVKD. The CDR3 contains 10 residues. Trimming took 10 bases from V and 4 from J, leaving 7 bases between them.

This chain uses TRBV7-8 with TRBJ2-7, with D hard to call. The length of the CDR3 is 14 residues. CDR1 and CDR2 from the germline V gene are SGHVS and FQNEAQ. Trimming stripped 0 bases from V and 3 bases from J, with 9 bases between. The CDR3 coding sequence is TGTGCCAGCAGCTTAGCCGCCAGTAACTACGAGCAGTACTTC. Translating it yields CASSLAASNYEQYF.

This clonotype was seen only a few times. The V call is TRBV28, the J call TRBJ2-3; 8 bases are a match to TRBD2. The length of the CDR3 is 16 residues. The V and J ends lost 1 base and 3 bases, in that order; junction bases with no gene match: 6. Germline assignment: CDR1 MDHEN and CDR2 SYDVKM. Here the CDR3 DNA reads TGTGCCAGCAGTTTATTTGGGACTAGAGTGACAGATACGCAGTATTTT. This codes for CASSLFGTRVTDTQYF.

The V gene is TRBV28, the J gene TRBJ2-3; D uncertain. CDR1 and CDR2 from the germline V gene are MDHEN and SYDVKM. V lost 5 bases to trimming and J lost 5 bases, with 11 bases between them. The CDR3 loop spans 13 amino acids. CDR3 bases: TGTGCCAGCAGTCCCAGGACCCAAGATACGCAGTATTTT. Translated: CASSPRTQDTQYF.

This clonotype was counted only a few times. The CDR3 sequence is CSVERTPDTQYF. The CDR3, as DNA: TGCAGCGTTGAACGGACACCAGATACGCAGTATTTT. V usage is TRBV29-1 and J usage is TRBJ2-3, with D maybe TRBD1 (5 bases). Trimming left V 2 bases short and J 4 bases short, with 7 bases between. This CDR3 is 12 amino acids long. Germline CDR1 reads SQVTM; CDR2 reads ANQGSEA.

This clonotype was recorded many times. This sequence joins TRBV4-3 and TRBJ1-1; D may be TRBD1 (5 bases). The germline V and J ends were trimmed by 0 bases and 7 bases, with 15 bases remaining between them. Per germline, CDR1 LGHNA and CDR2 YSLEER. There are 15 residues in the CDR3. The CDR3 sequence is CASSQDRYGAGEAFF. DNA for the CDR3: TGCGCCAGCAGCCAAGATCGATATGGGGCAGGTGAAGCTTTCTTT.

This rearrangement joins TRBV20-1 to TRBJ2-1, with TRBD2 matching over 11 bases. V shed 0 bases and J 2 bases; nucleotides not matched to a gene: 15. Germline V gives CDR1 DFQATT, CDR2 SNEGSKA (reference sequence). The CDR3 loop spans 20 amino acids. CDR3 sequence (DNA): TGCAGTGCTAGAGATCTGAGAGTTCGGCTAGCGGGAGGTGCCTACAATGAGCAGTTCTTC. Translation: CSARDLRVRLAGGAYNEQFF.